These T cell receptor beta chains were read from a single sample in a study of OX40 agonist ivuxolimab in advanced cancers. The assay was immunoSEQ multiplex PCR, and TCRdb's table has in-frame clones only and misses some. The sample consists of over 65,000 clones, about 88% of them appearing once. The specimen comprised CD4+ or CD8+ T cells sorted from blood, sampled in a trial of the OX40 agonist ivuxolimab. The receptors derive from an adult with an advanced solid tumor such as melanoma, head and neck, liver or kidney cancer. Both conserved end residues are trimmed from each CDR3. A D gene is named only where the DNA matches it firmly.

>TRBV6-6|TRBJ1-1|-
ASSYGEVHAEAF
>TRBV6-1|TRBJ1-1|-
ASSEGDRANTEAF
>TRBV5-4|TRBJ2-1|TRBD2
ASKRTSGRADNEQF
>TRBV5-1|TRBJ2-7|-
ASSLRFSAGVSAYEQY
>TRBV4-3|TRBJ1-5|-
ASSQATDQPQH
>TRBV2|TRBJ1-2|-
ASRIRQHNYGYT
>TRBV7-3|TRBJ2-1|-
ASSLMASDNEQF
>TRBV6-1|TRBJ2-7|TRBD2
ASSEAKAGPYEQY
>TRBV23-1|TRBJ2-3|TRBD2
ASSQSRGTSGKFTQY
>TRBV7-9|TRBJ1-1|TRBD1
ASSLRGQGFVAF
>TRBV15|TRBJ2-7|-
ATSRDLLGYEQY
>TRBV28|TRBJ2-7|TRBD2
ASRSLAGGPQSYEQY
>TRBV2|TRBJ1-1|-
ASTAVNRDEAF
>TRBV19|TRBJ2-4|TRBD1
ASSMGQILAKNIQY
>TRBV5-8|TRBJ2-3|-
ASSLSGTVPDTQY
>TRBV27|TRBJ1-1|-
ASSLLSTVENTEAF
>TRBV29-1|TRBJ1-2|-
SVSPQGPYGYT
>TRBV2|TRBJ1-5|-
ASTVFLSNQPQH
>TRBV25-1|TRBJ2-3|TRBD1
ASSRNEGQGATDTQY
>TRBV7-9|TRBJ1-2|-
ASSRTGNNNYGYT
>TRBV5-6|TRBJ2-7|-
ASSLVGTAGYEQY
>TRBV7-2|TRBJ2-7|TRBD2
ASSFSSGLGTGSSYEQY
>TRBV6-5|TRBJ1-4|TRBD1
ASSYLGTGGGKLF
>TRBV7-9|TRBJ1-2|-
ASRSMDTSYT
>TRBV25-1|TRBJ1-2|TRBD1
ASSKSGTGLRNGYT
>TRBV28|TRBJ2-5|TRBD1
ATRGSETQY
>TRBV6-6|TRBJ2-3|-
ASSYSGDTQY
>TRBV19|TRBJ2-3|-
ASMDYSTDTQY
>TRBV5-6|TRBJ2-7|-
ASSRRQGHEQY
>TRBV7-3|TRBJ1-3|TRBD1
ASSLRGGQAHSGNTIY
>TRBV11-3|TRBJ2-5|TRBD2
ASSRGLAGGIETQY
>TRBV29-1|TRBJ2-7|-
SVERTDTLEQY
>TRBV6-1|TRBJ2-3|TRBD2
ASSERGLAGGAGIRDTQY
>TRBV5-4|TRBJ2-2|-
ASSLWTQGRTGELF
>TRBV27|TRBJ1-6|-
ASRPGSTYNSPLH
>TRBV19|TRBJ2-5|-
ASSFGLAETQY
>TRBV11-3|TRBJ2-7|TRBD2
ASSLLYSGRADYEQY
>TRBV7-6|TRBJ2-7|-
ASSLAPALEQY
>TRBV28|TRBJ2-2|TRBD1
ASPNGQGDGGELF
>TRBV6-5|TRBJ1-6|TRBD1
ASRTSDRVNSPLH
>TRBV10-3|TRBJ1-2|TRBD1
AISATGGDGYT
>TRBV7-2|TRBJ1-4|-
ASSLAVGLNEKLF
>TRBV10-3|TRBJ2-5|-
AIRGTGETQY
>TRBV7-9|TRBJ2-7|-
ASSSAYEQY
>TRBV28|TRBJ2-1|TRBD2
ASRREGLYDEQF
>TRBV18|TRBJ2-7|TRBD1
ASSPGTGGSSSYEQY
>TRBV5-1|TRBJ2-1|-
ASSATGEHYNEQF
>TRBV28|TRBJ2-7|TRBD1
ASTVTGTEQY
>TRBV10-1|TRBJ2-7|-
ASSPSGSSEQY
>TRBV5-1|TRBJ2-5|-
ASRPADFQETQY
>TRBV6-5|TRBJ1-4|TRBD1
ASRTGVTNEKLF
>TRBV25-1|TRBJ2-1|-
ASSEVGERDEQF
>TRBV5-4|TRBJ2-7|TRBD1
ASSLGQGASYEQY
>TRBV7-3|TRBJ1-2|TRBD1
ASSPVGTGGGYT
>TRBV7-2|TRBJ2-6|-
ATTPTASGANVLT
>TRBV11-2|TRBJ2-7|-
ASSPGTMGGYEQY
>TRBV19|TRBJ1-5|-
ASSIVHGSNQPQH
>TRBV5-4|TRBJ2-3|-
ASSHGGRADTQY
>TRBV5-1|TRBJ2-3|-
ASSKALDTSTDTQY
>TRBV28|TRBJ1-5|TRBD1
ASSLVDRDQPQH